This T cell receptor (beta chain) came from a study of early T cells in non-severe SARS-CoV-2 infection. About the research overall: Sequencing of unsorted whole blood was done on bulk RNA, leaving chains unpaired.

TCRdb used MiXCR to reprocess the 5' RACE reads, holding one entry per CDR3 protein. The data hold roughly 67,000 distinct CDR3 sequences, with roughly a tenth observed a single time. The CDR3 has 16 amino acids. Germline trimming cut 3 bases from V and 0 bases from J; bases unmatched to any gene: 6. CDR1 is SGHDT, CDR2 YYEEEE, per germline. This clonotype was recorded a few times. The sequence was collected from an adult who was a healthcare worker with PCR-confirmed SARS-CoV-2 infection or an uninfected control (not recorded which). The genes are TRBV5-6 and TRBJ1-1; 9 bases agree with TRBD1. Specimen: whole blood. CDR3 protein: CASSSWWDRVNTEAFF. CDR3 DNA: TGTGCCAGCAGCTCTTGGTGGGACAGGGTGAACACTGAAGCTTTCTTT.